Sequencing of this T cell receptor (beta chain) was carried out in a study of beta chain features in type 1 diabetes. Points from the study as a whole: Among all four CD4+ subsets, Type 1 diabetes patients had TCRB CDR3s that were moderately but significantly shorter. Compared to healthy donors, patients appeared to have naive, central memory and Treg TCRB repertoires that were more alike.

Expressed TCRB transcripts were sequenced because the isolated RNA had all been reverse transcribed beforehand. TCRdb keeps only in-frame clones here, not all; method: immunoSEQ multiplex PCR. The table has some 330,000 clones, roughly an eighth seen once. The length of the CDR3 is 14 residues. Trimming removed 4 bases from V and 4 bases from J, with 13 bases in between. Germline CDR1 SGDLS, CDR2 YYNGEE. This clone occurred a few times. Its specificity is not known. The rearrangement joins TRBV9 to TRBJ2-3; the D gene is possibly TRBD2 (5 bases). This TCR was recovered from a woman aged 18-29 years with type 1 diabetes. The sample was naive CD4+ T cells from blood. Here the CDR3 reads CASSIDGVADTQYF. CDR3 DNA sequence: TGTGCCAGCAGCATCGACGGGGTGGCAGATACGCAGTATTTT.